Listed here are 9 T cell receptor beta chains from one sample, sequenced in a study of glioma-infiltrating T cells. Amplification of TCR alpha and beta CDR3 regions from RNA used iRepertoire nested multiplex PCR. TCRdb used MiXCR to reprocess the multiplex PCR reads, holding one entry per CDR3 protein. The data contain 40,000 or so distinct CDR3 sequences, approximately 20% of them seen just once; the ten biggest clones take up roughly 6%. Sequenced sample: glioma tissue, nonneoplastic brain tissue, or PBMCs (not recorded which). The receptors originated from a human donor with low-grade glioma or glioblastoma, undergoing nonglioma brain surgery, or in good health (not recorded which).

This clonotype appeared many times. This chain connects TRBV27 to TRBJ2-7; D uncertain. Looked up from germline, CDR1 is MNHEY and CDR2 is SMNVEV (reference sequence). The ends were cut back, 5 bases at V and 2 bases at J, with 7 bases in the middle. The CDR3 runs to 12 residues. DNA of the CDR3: TGTGCCAGCAGTCCCACTCCCTACGAGCAGTACTTC. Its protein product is CASSPTPYEQYF.

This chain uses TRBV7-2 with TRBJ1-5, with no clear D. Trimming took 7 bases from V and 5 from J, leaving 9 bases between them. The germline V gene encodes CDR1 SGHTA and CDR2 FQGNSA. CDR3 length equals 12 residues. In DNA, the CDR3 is TGTGCCAGCATCCTGAGCTATCAGCCCCAGCATTTT. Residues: CASILSYQPQHF.

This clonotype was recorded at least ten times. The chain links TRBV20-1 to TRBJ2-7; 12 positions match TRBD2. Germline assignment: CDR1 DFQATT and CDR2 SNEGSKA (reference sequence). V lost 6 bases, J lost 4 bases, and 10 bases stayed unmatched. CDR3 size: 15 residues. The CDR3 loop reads CSAPGSTSGSYEQYF. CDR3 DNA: TGCAGTGCCCCCGGGTCGACTAGCGGGAGTTACGAGCAGTACTTC.

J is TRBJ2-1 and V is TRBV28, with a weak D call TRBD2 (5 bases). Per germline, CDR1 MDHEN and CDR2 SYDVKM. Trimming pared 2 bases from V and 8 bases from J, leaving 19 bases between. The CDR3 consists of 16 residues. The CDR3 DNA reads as TGTGCCAGCAGTTTAATCGTGGGAGAGAACCGGGATGAGCAGTTCTTC. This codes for CASSLIVGENRDEQFF.

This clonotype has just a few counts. The CDR3 here is CASSSTVRGGGPDTQYF. CDR3 nucleotides: TGTGCCAGCAGCTCAACGGTGAGGGGGGGCGGTCCAGATACGCAGTATTTT. The chain has TRBV5-4 and TRBJ2-3, with TRBD2 as a possible D gene (7 bases). Trimming left V 3 bases short and J 4 bases short, with 21 bases between. Germline CDR1 and CDR2: SGHNT and YYREEE (reference sequence). CDR3 size: 17 residues. The full variable domain, its missing parts supplied by reference TRBV5-4 and TRBJ2-3, is ETGVTQSPTHLIKTRGQQVTLRCSSQSGHNTVSWYQQALGQGPQFIFQYYREEENGRGNFPPRFSGLQFPNYSSELNVNALELDDSALYLCASSSTVRGGGPDTQYFGPGTRLTVL.

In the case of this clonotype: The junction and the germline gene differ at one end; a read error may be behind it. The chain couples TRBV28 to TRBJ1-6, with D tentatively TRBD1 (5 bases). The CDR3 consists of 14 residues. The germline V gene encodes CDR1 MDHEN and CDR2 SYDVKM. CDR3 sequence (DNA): TGTGCCAGCAGAGGGGAACGGGGGGATTCACCCCTCAACTTT. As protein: CASRGERGDSPLNF.

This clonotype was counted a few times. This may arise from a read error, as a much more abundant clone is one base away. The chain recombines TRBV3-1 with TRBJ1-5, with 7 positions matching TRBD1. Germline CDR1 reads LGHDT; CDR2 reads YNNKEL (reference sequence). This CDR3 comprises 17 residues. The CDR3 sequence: CASSPFDRAYSNRPQHF. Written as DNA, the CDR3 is TGTGCCAGCAGCCCATTCGACAGGGCCTATAGCAATCGGCCCCAGCATTTT.

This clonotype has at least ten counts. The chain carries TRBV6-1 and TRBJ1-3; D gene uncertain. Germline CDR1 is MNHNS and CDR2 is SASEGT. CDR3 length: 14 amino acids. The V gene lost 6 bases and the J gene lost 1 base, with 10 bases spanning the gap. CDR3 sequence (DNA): TGTGCCAGCAGAGACGGAGGATCTGGAAACACCATATATTTT. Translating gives CASRDGGSGNTIYF.

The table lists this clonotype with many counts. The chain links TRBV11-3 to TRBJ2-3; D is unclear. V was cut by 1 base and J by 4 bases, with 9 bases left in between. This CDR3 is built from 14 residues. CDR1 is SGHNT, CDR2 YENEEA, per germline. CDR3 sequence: CASSLGSMADTQYF. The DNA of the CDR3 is TGTGCCAGCAGCTTAGGTAGCATGGCAGATACGCAGTATTTT.